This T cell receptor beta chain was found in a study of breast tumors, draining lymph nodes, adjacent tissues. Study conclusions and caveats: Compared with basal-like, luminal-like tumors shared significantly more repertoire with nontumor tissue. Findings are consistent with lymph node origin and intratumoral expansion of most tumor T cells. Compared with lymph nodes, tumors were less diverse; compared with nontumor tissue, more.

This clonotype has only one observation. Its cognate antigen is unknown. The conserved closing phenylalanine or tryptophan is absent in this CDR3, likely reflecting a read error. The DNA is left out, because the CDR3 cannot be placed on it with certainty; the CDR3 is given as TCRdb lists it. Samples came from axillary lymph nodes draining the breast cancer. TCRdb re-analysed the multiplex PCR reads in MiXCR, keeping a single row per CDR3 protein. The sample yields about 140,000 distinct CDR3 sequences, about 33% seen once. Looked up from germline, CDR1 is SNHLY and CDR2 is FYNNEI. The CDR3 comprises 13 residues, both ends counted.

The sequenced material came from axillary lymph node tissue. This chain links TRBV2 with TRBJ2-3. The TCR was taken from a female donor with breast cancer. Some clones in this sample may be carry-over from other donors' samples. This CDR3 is CASSGEATYTQYS.